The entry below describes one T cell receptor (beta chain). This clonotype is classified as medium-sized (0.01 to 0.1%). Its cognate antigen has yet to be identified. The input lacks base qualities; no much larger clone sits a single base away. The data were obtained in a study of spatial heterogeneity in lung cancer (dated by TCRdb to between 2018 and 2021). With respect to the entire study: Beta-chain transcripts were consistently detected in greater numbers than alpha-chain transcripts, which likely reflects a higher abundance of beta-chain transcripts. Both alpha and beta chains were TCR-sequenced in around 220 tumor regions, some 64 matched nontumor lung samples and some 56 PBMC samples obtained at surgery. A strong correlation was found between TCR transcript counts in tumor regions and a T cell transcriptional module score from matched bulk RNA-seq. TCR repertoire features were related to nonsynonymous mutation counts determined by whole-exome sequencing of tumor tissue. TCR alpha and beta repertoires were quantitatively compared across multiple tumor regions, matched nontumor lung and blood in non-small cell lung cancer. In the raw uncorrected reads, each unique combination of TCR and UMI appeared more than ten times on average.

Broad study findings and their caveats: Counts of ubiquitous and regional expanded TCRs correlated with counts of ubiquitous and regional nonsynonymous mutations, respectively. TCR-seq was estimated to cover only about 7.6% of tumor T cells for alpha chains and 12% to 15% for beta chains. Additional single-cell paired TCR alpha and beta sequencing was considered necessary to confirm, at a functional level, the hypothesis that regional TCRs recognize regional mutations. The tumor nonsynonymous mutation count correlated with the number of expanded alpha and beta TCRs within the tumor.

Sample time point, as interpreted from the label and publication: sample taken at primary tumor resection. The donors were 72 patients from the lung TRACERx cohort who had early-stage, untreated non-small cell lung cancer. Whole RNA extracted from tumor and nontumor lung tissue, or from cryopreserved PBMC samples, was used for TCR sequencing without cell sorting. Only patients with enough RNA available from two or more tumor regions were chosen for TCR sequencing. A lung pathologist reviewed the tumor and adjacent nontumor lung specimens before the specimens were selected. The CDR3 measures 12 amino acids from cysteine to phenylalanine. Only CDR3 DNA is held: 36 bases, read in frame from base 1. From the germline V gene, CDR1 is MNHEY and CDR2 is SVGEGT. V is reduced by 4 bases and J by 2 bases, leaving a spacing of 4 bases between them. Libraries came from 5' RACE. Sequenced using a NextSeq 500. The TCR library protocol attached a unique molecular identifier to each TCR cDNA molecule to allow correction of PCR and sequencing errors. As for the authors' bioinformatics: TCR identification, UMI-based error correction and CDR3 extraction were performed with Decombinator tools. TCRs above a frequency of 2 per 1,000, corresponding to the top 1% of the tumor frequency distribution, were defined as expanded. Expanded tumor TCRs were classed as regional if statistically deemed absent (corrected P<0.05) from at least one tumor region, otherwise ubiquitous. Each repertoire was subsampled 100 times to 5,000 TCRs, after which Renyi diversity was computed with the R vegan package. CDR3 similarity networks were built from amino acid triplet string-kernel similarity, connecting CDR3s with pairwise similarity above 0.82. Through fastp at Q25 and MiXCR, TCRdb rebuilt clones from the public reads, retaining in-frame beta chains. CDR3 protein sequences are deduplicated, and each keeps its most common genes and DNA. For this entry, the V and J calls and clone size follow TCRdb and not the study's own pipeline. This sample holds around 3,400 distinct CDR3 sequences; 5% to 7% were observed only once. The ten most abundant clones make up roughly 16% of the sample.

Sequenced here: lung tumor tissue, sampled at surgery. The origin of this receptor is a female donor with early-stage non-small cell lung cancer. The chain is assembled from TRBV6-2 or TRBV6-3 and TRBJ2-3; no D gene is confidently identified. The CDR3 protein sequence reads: CASSSDTDTQYF. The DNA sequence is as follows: TGTGCCAGCAGTTCGGACACAGATACGCAGTATTTT.